These T cell receptor beta chains were read from a single sample in a study of cytomegalovirus exposure and HLA in healthy donors. The repertoire was sequenced with immunoSEQ multiplex PCR; TCRdb's copy has only in-frame clones and lacks some. The sample records 200,000 or so clones, about 80% being singletons. Sample: PBMCs. These receptors all come from a woman aged 50 to 65 in good health and CMV-seropositive. The conserved cysteine and the conserved F or W are not part of the CDR3 here. Fields, in order: V gene, CDR3 protein.

>TRBV5-4
ASSLGGLAGGPMVDEQF
>TRBV6-5
AGETGNNSPLH
>TRBV4-1
ASSRGTGGDEKLF
>TRBV7-2
ASSLLPSGGEFGQY
>TRBV7-9
ASSRREGQSSYNSPLH
>TRBV9
ASSLRLAGGADTQY
>TRBV25-1
ASGKDRGNSPLH
>TRBV5-1
ASSEQGFGNQPQH
>TRBV2
ASKADSVYEQY
>TRBV6-5
ASRSHGVASGYT
>TRBV2
AIKDRNYGYT
>TRBV5-1
ASSVEQGAFYEQY
>TRBV5-1
ASSLSRVIETQY
>TRBV9
ASSATGSSGNTIY
>TRBV18
ASSRGDPYEQY
>TRBV27
ASSGQSSGNTIY
>TRBV27
ASSPSRGGYT
>TRBV5-5
ASSRWGQGASGANVLT
>TRBV6-1
ASSAKKGAHEQY
>TRBV7-3
ASSLMVAPGVGTQY
>TRBV11-1
ASSSSGYEQY
>TRBV5-1
ASSETGLGNQPQH
>TRBV7-9
SSSTGVRLVEQY
>TRBV28
ASSFRGGDNEQF
>TRBV5-4
ASSFVGGRALGETQY
>TRBV5-4
ASSRTSGGRADTQY
>TRBV5-1
ASSLGLAGTTKTTDTQY
>TRBV10-2
ASESPQGLEQY
>TRBV28
ASRLGTGGVEKLF
>TRBV7-2
ASSLDRASGYT
>TRBV6-5
ASSPGGRYNEQF
>TRBV2
ATSDGGNYGYT
>TRBV6-1
ASSPFRDFANTIY
>TRBV2
ASSTGVTSDTQY
>TRBV9
ASSVDRGLEGELF
>TRBV10-2
ASSRQSVNEKLF
>TRBV7-9
SSSPNRVSGNTIY
>TRBV28
ASRETGGENQPQH
>TRBV5-1
ASSLGPGQRGLGNQPQH
>TRBV6-6
ASSQTGPEQY
>TRBV9
ASSGIQGPQETQY
>TRBV28
ASTRQAGTEAF
>TRBV7-6
ASSLGPSRGETRY
>TRBV6-6
ASRVQGRGAEAF
>TRBV7-9
ASSENGYT
>TRBV6-5
ASSARTESNQPQH
>TRBV5-4
ASSLASGGDINYGYT
>TRBV11-2
ASSADRGEEQF
>TRBV20-1
SARVRGGLY
>TRBV7-6
ASSLFAGGGLIETQY
>TRBV6-6
ASSYSAGGTYEQY
>TRBV28
ATNKPPGTGGEQY